The 23 T cell receptor beta chains below all came from one sample that was sequenced in a study of cytomegalovirus exposure and HLA in healthy donors (dated by TCRdb to 2015 to 2018). Library preparation employed the immunoSEQ multiplex PCR assay. A mixture of 60 forward primers for TCR Vbeta segments and 13 reverse primers for TCR Jbeta segments was used in the multiplex PCR. Here the immuneACCESS table is served through TCRdb, limited to in-frame sequences with V and J called. Missing clones are a known gap in these copies; in checked studies unresolved V genes cover under half, and the rest lacks a known reason. This sample's clone table shows roughly 190,000 clones. Approximately 6.5% of the sample lies in the top ten. The specimen was PBMCs. All receptors come from a man aged 25 to 45 in good health and CMV-seronegative.

DNA for the CDR3: TGCGCCAGCAGCTTGGAAGGGGACAGCTATCAGCCCCAGCATTTT. Amino acids: CASSLEGDSYQPQHF. The rearrangement links TRBV5-1 to TRBJ1-5; 7 bases are a match to TRBD1. V gave up 0 bases and J gave up 5 bases; unmatched junction bases: 5. Germline V CDR1 and CDR2: SGHRS, YFSETQ. CDR3 length: 15 residues.

A note on this clone: A junction boundary mismatches the germline segment, possibly from a read error. The CDR3 reads CASSLERTGNTGAFF. CDR3 bases: TGTGCCAGCAGCCTCGAAAGGACGGGGAACACTGGAGCTTTCTTT. V is TRBV11-2 and J is TRBJ1-1; unclear D gene. The V gene's germline CDR1 is SGHAT and CDR2 FQNNGV. The CDR3 length is 15 residues.

The chain is built from TRBV7-9 and TRBJ1-2, with TRBD1 as a possible D gene (6 bases). Germline loops: CDR1 SEHNR, CDR2 FQNEAQ (reference sequence). The CDR3 is 14 residues long. Trimming removed 1 base from V and 5 bases from J, with 11 bases in between. The DNA of the CDR3 is TGTGCCAGCAGCTTAGAGGACAGACAATATGGCTACACCTTC. Its protein is CASSLEDRQYGYTF.

V usage is TRBV10-1 and J usage is TRBJ2-1; 10 bases are shared with TRBD2. In germline, CDR1 is WNHNN, CDR2 SYGVQD (reference sequence). This CDR3 is built from 14 residues. V lost 5 bases to trimming and J lost 3 bases; unmatched junction nucleotides: 1. The CDR3, as DNA: TGCGCCAGCAGTTCTAGCGGGGGCTACAATGAGCAGTTCTTC. Translated, it gives CASSSSGGYNEQFF.

The chain couples TRBV9 to TRBJ1-3; D uncertain. V gave up 0 bases and J gave up 0 bases, with 7 bases separating them. There are 15 residues in the CDR3. Germline CDR1 and CDR2: SGDLS and YYNGEE. The CDR3 is CASSVGDYSGNTIYF. The CDR3 DNA reads as TGTGCCAGCAGCGTAGGCGATTACTCTGGAAACACCATATATTTT.

V and J are TRBV18 and TRBJ2-7; maybe TRBD1 (6 bases). CDR3 size: 18 residues. The V gene's germline CDR1 is KGHSH and CDR2 LQKENI. Trimming stripped 3 bases from V and 0 bases from J, with 21 bases between. The CDR3, as DNA: TGTGCCAGCTCACCGGGGCGACAGGTACTCCCGAGCTCCTACGAGCAGTACTTC. Translated, it gives CASSPGRQVLPSSYEQYF. Based on the CDR3 plus reference TRBV18 and TRBJ2-7, the full variable domain is NAGVMQNPRHLVRRRGQEARLRCSPMKGHSHVYWYRQLPEEGLKFMVYLQKENIIDESGMPKERFSAEFPKEGPSILRIQQVVRGDSAAYFCASSPGRQVLPSSYEQYFGPGTRLTVT.

The chain carries TRBV27 and TRBJ1-2; D possibly corresponds to TRBD1 (6 bases). Trimming took off 5 bases at V and 7 bases at J, with 14 bases between the two ends. The CDR3 is 13 amino acids. Germline CDR1 reads MNHEY; CDR2 reads SMNVEV (reference sequence). This chain's CDR3 is CASSRQATGGYTF. CDR3 DNA: TGTGCCAGCAGTCGACAGGCAACCGGTGGCTACACCTTC.

The V gene is TRBV2, the J gene TRBJ1-2; D is ambiguous. In germline, CDR1 is SNHLY, CDR2 FYNNEI. CDR3 length equals 14 residues. Trimming took off 4 bases at V and 2 bases at J, with 11 bases between the two ends. As DNA, the CDR3 is TGTGCCAGCAGTGCCGGTCAGCGGAACTATGGCTACACCTTC. Amino acid sequence: CASSAGQRNYGYTF.

The chain recombines TRBV5-1 with TRBJ2-1, with D tentatively TRBD2 (6 bases). Trimming removed 5 bases at V and 6 bases at J, with 21 bases between. The CDR3 covers 16 residues. Germline V lookup: CDR1 SGHRS, CDR2 YFSETQ. CDR3 nucleotide sequence: TGCGCCAGCAGAGCGGGCACAACGACAGTTTTCAATGAGCAGTTCTTC. Translated: CASRAGTTTVFNEQFF.

J is TRBJ2-2 and V is TRBV6-6; TRBD1 agrees at 8 bases. From germline, CDR1 is MNHNY and CDR2 SVGAGI (reference sequence). CDR3 length equals 16 residues. V was pared by 4 bases and J by 1 base, with 5 bases of the junction left unmatched. The CDR3 DNA sequence: TGTGCCAGCAGTTCCCGGACAGGGAAGAACACCGGGGAGCTGTTTTTT. This sequence encodes CASSSRTGKNTGELFF.

V gene TRBV11-2 combines with J gene TRBJ2-7; 7 bases are shared with TRBD1. Losses at the gene ends were 6 bases for V and 0 bases for J; bases not matched to a gene: 8. The CDR3 has 15 residues. CDR1 and CDR2 from the germline V gene are SGHAT and FQNNGV. The CDR3 DNA reads TGTGCCAGCAGAATCACAGGGGACCTCTCCTACGAGCAGTACTTC. Protein: CASRITGDLSYEQYF.

The chain joins TRBV13 to TRBJ2-7, with 7 bases that match TRBD1. The germline CDR1 and CDR2 sequences are PRHDT and FYEKMQ (reference sequence). This CDR3 has 15 amino acids. Germline trimming cut 4 bases from V and 0 bases from J; bases unmatched to any gene: 6. CDR3 in DNA: TGTGCCAGCAGCTCAACAGGGGCATCCTCCTACGAGCAGTACTTC. It specifies CASSSTGASSYEQYF.

This sequence joins TRBV5-6 and TRBJ1-3; D is possibly TRBD1 (5 bases). Trimming took 0 bases from V and 2 from J, leaving 9 bases between them. The CDR3 loop spans 15 amino acids. CDR1 and CDR2 (germline): SGHDT, YYEEEE. CDR3 sequence reads: CASSLVGGAGNTIYF. DNA for the CDR3: TGTGCCAGCAGCTTGGTGGGGGGAGCTGGAAACACCATATATTTT.

This sequence joins TRBV9 and TRBJ1-6, with no clear D. Germline V gene data show CDR1 as SGDLS and CDR2 as YYNGEE. The CDR3 contains 16 residues. V was trimmed by 6 bases and J by 5 bases, leaving 18 bases between them. The CDR3 nucleotides read TGTGCCAGCAACACCGGCAGGTTGTTAGATAATTCACCCCTCCACTTT. Protein sequence: CASNTGRLLDNSPLHF.

This chain links TRBV7-9 with TRBJ1-3; D perhaps matches TRBD1 (6 bases). The CDR3 is 13 residues long. The V and J ends lost 7 bases and 3 bases respectively, with 10 bases between them. Germline CDR1 is SEHNR and CDR2 is FQNEAQ (reference sequence). The CDR3 sequence is CASIRGGGNTIYF. The DNA of the CDR3 is TGTGCCAGCATCCGAGGGGGTGGAAACACCATATATTTT. Supplemented by reference TRBV7-9 and TRBJ1-3, the full variable domain reads DTGVSQNPRHKITKRGQNVTFRCDPISEHNRLYWYRQTLGQGPEFLTYFQNEAQLEKSRLLSDRFSAERPKGSFSTLEIQRTEQGDSAMYLCASIRGGGNTIYFGEGSWLTVV.

The chain joins TRBV4-1 to TRBJ1-1; a weak D match, TRBD1 (6 bases). The ends were cut back, 4 bases at V and 4 bases at J, with 10 bases in the middle. Germline loops: CDR1 MGHRA, CDR2 YSYEKL. The CDR3 runs to 13 residues. The CDR3 nucleotides are TGCGCCAGCAGCCCGGACAGTACCACTGAAGCTTTCTTT. This translates into CASSPDSTTEAFF.

This chain connects TRBV5-4 to TRBJ1-1; D unclear. The CDR3 length is 11 residues. The V and J ends lost 4 bases and 3 bases respectively, with 4 bases between them. Germline loops: CDR1 SGHNT, CDR2 YYREEE (reference sequence). The CDR3 coding sequence is TGTGCCAGCAGCGACTACACTGAAGCTTTCTTT. Its translation: CASSDYTEAFF.

This sequence joins TRBV11-3 and TRBJ2-3, with TRBD2 identical over 13 bases. The length of the CDR3 is 16 residues. The germline CDR1 and CDR2 sequences are SGHNT and YENEEA. Trimming cost V 4 bases and J 4 bases; bases outside gene matches: 5. The CDR3 is CASSWTSGRISDTQYF. The CDR3 DNA follows: TGTGCCAGCAGCTGGACTAGCGGGAGAATTTCAGATACGCAGTATTTT.

The rearrangement uses TRBV6-6 and TRBJ2-3; possibly TRBD2 for D (6 bases). The CDR3 is made up of 13 amino acids. Germline V gene lookup returns CDR1 MNHNY and CDR2 SVGAGI (reference sequence). Trimming removed 6 bases from V and 4 bases from J, with 11 bases in between. CDR3 loop: CASSRGASDTQYF. The CDR3 DNA follows: TGTGCCAGCAGCCGCGGGGCTTCAGATACGCAGTATTTT.

This sequence joins TRBV19 and TRBJ2-7; TRBD1 is a possible D gene (5 bases). Germline V gives CDR1 LNHDA, CDR2 SQIVND (reference sequence). The CDR3 sequence is 13 residues long. Trimming pared 1 base from V and 6 bases from J, leaving 10 bases between. CDR3 DNA sequence: TGTGCCAGTAGTATAGTAGGGGCTTCCGAGCAGTACTTC. Its translation: CASSIVGASEQYF.

The CDR3 nucleotides are TGCGCCAGCAAGCACAGGGACATGGAGTTTTCTGGAAACACCATATATTTT. It specifies CASKHRDMEFSGNTIYF. This chain uses TRBV23-1 with TRBJ1-3, with D tentatively TRBD1 (6 bases). TRBV23-1 belongs to the ORF category, with a function that is uncertain. The CDR3 runs to 17 residues. V lost 7 bases and J lost 1, with 20 bases in between.

This rearrangement joins TRBV15 to TRBJ1-2; D uncertain. Trimming shortened V by 0 bases and J by 10 bases, and 9 bases separated the two germline ends. The CDR3 has 12 amino acids. Germline CDR1 is LNHNV and CDR2 is YYDKDF (reference sequence). CDR3 nucleotides: TGTGCCACCAGCAGAGATGTTGAAGCCTACACCTTC. This translates into CATSRDVEAYTF. Using reference TRBV15 and TRBJ1-2 for the parts outside the CDR3, the full variable domain is DAMVIQNPRYQVTQFGKPVTLSCSQTLNHNVMYWYQQKSSQAPKLLFHYYDKDFNNEADTPDNFQSRRPNTSFCFLDIRSPGLGDTAMYLCATSRDVEAYTFGSGTRLTVV.

The chain uses TRBV9 and TRBJ1-1; D might be TRBD1 (6 bases). The CDR3 is 14 amino acids. V was pared by 3 bases and J by 12 bases, with 21 bases between. Germline CDR1 reads SGDLS; CDR2 reads YYNGEE. In DNA form, the CDR3 reads TGTGCCAGCAGCGCCGGTACAGGGTCGCTACCTACTTTCTTT. Translation: CASSAGTGSLPTFF.